This T cell receptor beta chain was profiled in a study of siplizumab effects on memory and regulatory T cells. The CDR3 is 16 residues long. The V gene's germline CDR1 is SGHVS and CDR2 FQNEAQ. The V segment lost 1 base and the J segment 5 bases; nucleotides outside the gene matches: 4. About this clone: Its antigen is still unknown.

The mixed lymphocyte reaction cells were held in coculture (37°C) for 5 to 6 days. Clones were sequenced by immunoSEQ multiplex PCR, and TCRdb holds only the in-frame ones, with some missing. Of nearly 20,000 clones in the sample, 44% were seen once. Sequencing was done on a sample of CFSE-low (dividing) CD4+ T cells sorted from an allogeneic mixed lymphocyte reaction. This receptor was identified in a human donor in good health; the cells came from an allogeneic mixed lymphocyte reaction. Some clones in this sample may be carry-over from other donors' samples. The V gene is TRBV7-8, the J gene TRBJ2-3; TRBD2 matches at 12 bases. For the CDR3, the DNA is TGTGCCAGCAGCTTAGGAGGACTAGCGGGATTAGATACGCAGTATTTT. It yields the protein CASSLGGLAGLDTQYF.